This TCR beta chain emerged from a study of T cell responses to AZD1222 COVID-19 vaccine. Here immunoSEQ multiplex PCR was the method, and the copy in TCRdb shows in-frame clones only, minus some. The sample yields tens of thousands of clones, about 87% seen once. General study points: With dominance at 160-218 and 743-854, vaccine-associated CD4 TCRs spanned spike. White British donors predominated, females outnumbered males, and clonal diversity was possibly underestimated.

About this clone: The target antigen is unknown.

The ends were cut back, 2 bases at V and 5 bases at J, with 6 bases in the middle. CDR3 size: 12 residues. Looked up from germline, CDR1 is SEHNR and CDR2 is FQNEAQ (reference sequence). Material: peripheral blood, obtained 28 days after the second AZD1222 dose. The genes are TRBV7-9 and TRBJ1-1, with D hard to call. This clonotype originated in an adult who received the AZD1222 COVID-19 vaccine. This chain's CDR3 is CASSLPGTEAFF. The CDR3 nucleotides read TGTGCCAGCAGCTTACCTGGGACTGAAGCTTTCTTT.